The clone carrying this T cell receptor beta chain was counted a single time. Antigen specificity is unknown. Deletions cut 2 bases from V and 4 bases from J, with 17 bases between. The germline V gene encodes CDR1 SGHDT and CDR2 YYEEEE. CDR3 length: 16 residues. Use of 60 Vbeta and 13 Jbeta primers characterized the PCR. Profiling relied on immunoSEQ multiplex PCR, and the TCRdb table lists in-frame clones only, not all of them. The repertoire holds 150,000 to 200,000 clones, with around 84% as singletons. The sample originates from a study of cytomegalovirus exposure and HLA in healthy donors. Study-wide points: Later analysis suggested links between common viral pathogens and several top significant clusters. Immune exposure information available was restricted to CMV serostatus. At a 0.05 false discovery rate, a later analysis found about 17,000 TCR beta sequences to be associated with HLA alleles. When presence/absence was analysed, sequencing depth was taken to be roughly uniform across donors.

Sequenced sample: PBMCs. The V and J genes are TRBV5-6 and TRBJ2-3; possibly TRBD2 for D (6 bases). This clonotype originated in a man aged 40-50 years in good health and CMV-seropositive. The CDR3 reads CASSFWTAGWSDTQYF. Here the CDR3 DNA reads TGTGCCAGCAGCTTCTGGACGGCGGGATGGTCAGATACGCAGTATTTT.